Reported below is one T cell receptor beta chain. The data originate from a study of blood T cell repertoires in COVID-19. As originally analysed: Estimation of nucleated cell counts relied on the amplification of reference gene primers. TCRdb keeps only in-frame clones here, not all; method: immunoSEQ multiplex PCR. V and J calls and clone size are as listed in that table; D and trimming were resolved from the DNA. The data contain around 180,000 clones, around 83% of them singletons. The CDR3 has 14 residues. CDR1 and CDR2 (germline): SGHAT, FQNNGV. The V end lost 3 bases, the J end lost 10 bases, and 18 bases lay between the germline ends.

Sequenced material: peripheral blood. The chain couples TRBV11-2 to TRBJ1-1; TRBD1 might be the D (5 bases). The TCR was taken from a woman younger than 45 with active or convalescent COVID-19. DNA for the CDR3: TGTGCCAGCAGCTTGTCCCCCGGGGGTCGGACAGCTTTCTTT. It specifies CASSLSPGGRTAFF.